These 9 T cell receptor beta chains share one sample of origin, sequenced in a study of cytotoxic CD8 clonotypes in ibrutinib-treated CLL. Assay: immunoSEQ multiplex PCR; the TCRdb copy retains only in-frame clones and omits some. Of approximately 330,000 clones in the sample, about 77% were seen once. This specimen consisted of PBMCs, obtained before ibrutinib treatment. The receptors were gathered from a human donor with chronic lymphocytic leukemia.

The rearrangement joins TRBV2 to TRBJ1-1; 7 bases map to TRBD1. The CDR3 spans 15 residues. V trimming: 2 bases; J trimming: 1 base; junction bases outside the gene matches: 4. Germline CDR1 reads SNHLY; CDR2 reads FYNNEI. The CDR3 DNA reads TGTGCCAGCAGTGAATTTGGACAGGCGAACACTGAAGCTTTCTTT. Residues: CASSEFGQANTEAFF. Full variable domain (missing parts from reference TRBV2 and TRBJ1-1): EPEVTQTPSHQVTQMGQEVILRCVPISNHLYFYWYRQILGQKVEFLVSFYNNEISEKSEIFDDQFSVERPDGSNFTLKIRSTKLEDSAMYFCASSEFGQANTEAFFGQGTRLTVV.

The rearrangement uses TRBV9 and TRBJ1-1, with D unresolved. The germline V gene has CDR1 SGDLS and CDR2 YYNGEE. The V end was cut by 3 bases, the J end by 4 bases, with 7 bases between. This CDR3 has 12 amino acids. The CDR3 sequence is CASSAHLTEAFF. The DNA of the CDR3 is TGTGCCAGCAGCGCCCATCTCACTGAAGCTTTCTTT.

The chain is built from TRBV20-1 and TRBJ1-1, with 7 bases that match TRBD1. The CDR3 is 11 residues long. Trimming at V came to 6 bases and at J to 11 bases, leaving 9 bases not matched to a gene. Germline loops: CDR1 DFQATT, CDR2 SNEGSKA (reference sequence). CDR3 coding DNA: TGCAGTGCAACCTCGACAGGGTTTGCTTTCTTT. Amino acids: CSATSTGFAFF.

The CDR3: CSVEAKGPLYEQYF. The CDR3 nucleotides read TGCAGCGTTGAAGCAAAGGGGCCGCTTTACGAGCAGTACTTC. The chain recombines TRBV29-1 with TRBJ2-7; maybe TRBD1 (5 bases). The germline V gene encodes CDR1 SQVTM and CDR2 ANQGSEA. The CDR3 spans 14 residues. Deletions cut 1 base from V and 4 bases from J, with 14 bases between.

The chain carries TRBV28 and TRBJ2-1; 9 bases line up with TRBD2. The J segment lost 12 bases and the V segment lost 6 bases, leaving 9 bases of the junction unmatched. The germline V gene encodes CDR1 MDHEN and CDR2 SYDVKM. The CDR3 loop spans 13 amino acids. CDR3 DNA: TGTGCCAGCAGCCTTAATCGACTAGCGGCGCAGTTCTTC. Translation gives CASSLNRLAAQFF. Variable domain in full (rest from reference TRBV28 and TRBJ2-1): DVKVTQSSRYLVKRTGEKVFLECVQDMDHENMFWYRQDPGLGLRLIYFSYDVKMKEKGDIPEGYSVSREKKERFSLILESASTNQTSMYLCASSLNRLAAQFFGPGTRLTVL.

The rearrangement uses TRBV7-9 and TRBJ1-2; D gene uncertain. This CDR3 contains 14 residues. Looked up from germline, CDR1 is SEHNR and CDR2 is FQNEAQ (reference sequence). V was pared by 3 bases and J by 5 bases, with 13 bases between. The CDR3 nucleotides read TGTGCCAGCAGCTTCCCAGACTCATCGTATGGCTACACCTTC. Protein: CASSFPDSSYGYTF. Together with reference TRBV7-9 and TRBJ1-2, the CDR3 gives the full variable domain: DTGVSQNPRHKITKRGQNVTFRCDPISEHNRLYWYRQTLGQGPEFLTYFQNEAQLEKSRLLSDRFSAERPKGSFSTLEIQRTEQGDSAMYLCASSFPDSSYGYTFGSGTRLTVV.

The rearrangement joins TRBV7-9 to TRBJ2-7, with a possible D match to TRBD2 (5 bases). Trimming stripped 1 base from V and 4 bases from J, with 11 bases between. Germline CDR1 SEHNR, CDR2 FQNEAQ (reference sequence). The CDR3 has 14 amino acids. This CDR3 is CASSLDLSAYEQYF. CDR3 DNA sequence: TGTGCCAGCAGCTTAGATCTTAGCGCGTACGAGCAGTACTTC.

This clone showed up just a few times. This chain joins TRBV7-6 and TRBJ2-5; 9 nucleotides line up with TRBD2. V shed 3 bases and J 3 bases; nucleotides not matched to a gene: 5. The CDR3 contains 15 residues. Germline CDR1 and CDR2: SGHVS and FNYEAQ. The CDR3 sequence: CASSLGLAGEETQYF. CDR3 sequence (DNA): TGTGCCAGCAGCTTGGGATTAGCGGGAGAAGAGACCCAGTACTTC.

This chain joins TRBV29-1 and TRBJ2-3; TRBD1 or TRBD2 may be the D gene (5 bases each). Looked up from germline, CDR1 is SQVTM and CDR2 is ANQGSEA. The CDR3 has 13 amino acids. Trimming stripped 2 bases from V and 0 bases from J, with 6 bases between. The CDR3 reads CSVERDSTDTQYF. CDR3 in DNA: TGCAGCGTTGAACGGGACAGCACAGATACGCAGTATTTT.